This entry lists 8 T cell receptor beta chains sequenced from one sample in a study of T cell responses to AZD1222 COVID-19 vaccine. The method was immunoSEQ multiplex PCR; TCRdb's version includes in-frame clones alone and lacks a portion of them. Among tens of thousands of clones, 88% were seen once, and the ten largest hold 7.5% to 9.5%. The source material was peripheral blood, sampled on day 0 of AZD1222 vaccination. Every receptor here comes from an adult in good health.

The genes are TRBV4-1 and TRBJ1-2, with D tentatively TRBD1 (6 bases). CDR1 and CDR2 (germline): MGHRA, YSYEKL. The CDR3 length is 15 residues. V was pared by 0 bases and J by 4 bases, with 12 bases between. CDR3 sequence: CASSQDRTATYGYTF. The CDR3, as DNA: TGCGCCAGCAGCCAAGATCGGACAGCGACCTATGGCTACACCTTC.

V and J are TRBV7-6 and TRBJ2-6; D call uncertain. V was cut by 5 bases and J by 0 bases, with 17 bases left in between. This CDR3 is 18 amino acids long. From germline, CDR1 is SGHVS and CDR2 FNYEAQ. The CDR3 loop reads CASSPLISSVSGANVLTF. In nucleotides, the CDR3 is TGTGCCAGCAGCCCCTTAATCTCGTCGGTCTCTGGGGCCAACGTCCTGACTTTC.

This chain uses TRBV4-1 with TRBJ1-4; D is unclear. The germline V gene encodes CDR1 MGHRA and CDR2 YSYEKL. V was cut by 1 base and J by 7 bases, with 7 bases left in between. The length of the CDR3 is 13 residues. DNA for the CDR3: TGCGCCAGCAGCCAAGTTCAGTCTGAAAAACTGTTTTTT. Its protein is CASSQVQSEKLFF.

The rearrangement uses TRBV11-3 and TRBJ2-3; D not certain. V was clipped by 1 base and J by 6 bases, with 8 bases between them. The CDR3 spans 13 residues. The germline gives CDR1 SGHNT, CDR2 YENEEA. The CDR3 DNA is TGTGCCAGCAGCTTAGCTAGTCCGGATACGCAGTATTTT. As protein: CASSLASPDTQYF.

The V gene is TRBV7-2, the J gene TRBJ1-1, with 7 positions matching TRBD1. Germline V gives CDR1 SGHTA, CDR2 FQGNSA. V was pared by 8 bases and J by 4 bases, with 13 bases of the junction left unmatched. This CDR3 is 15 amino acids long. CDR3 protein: CASLDRTGDGTEAFF. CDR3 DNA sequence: TGTGCCAGCCTAGACCGCACAGGGGACGGCACTGAAGCTTTCTTT.

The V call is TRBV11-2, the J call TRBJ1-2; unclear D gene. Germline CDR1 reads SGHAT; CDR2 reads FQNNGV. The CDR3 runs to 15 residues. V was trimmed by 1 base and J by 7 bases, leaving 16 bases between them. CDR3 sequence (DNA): TGTGCCAGCAGCTTAGGGCTGGGTTTGTCGCCTGGCTACACCTTC. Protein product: CASSLGLGLSPGYTF.

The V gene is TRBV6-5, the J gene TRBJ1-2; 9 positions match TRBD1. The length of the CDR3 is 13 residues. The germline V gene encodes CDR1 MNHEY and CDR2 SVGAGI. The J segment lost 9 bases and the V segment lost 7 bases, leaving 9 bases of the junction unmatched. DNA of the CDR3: TGTGCCAGCATCAGAGGACAGGGGTTAAGCTACACCTTC. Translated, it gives CASIRGQGLSYTF.

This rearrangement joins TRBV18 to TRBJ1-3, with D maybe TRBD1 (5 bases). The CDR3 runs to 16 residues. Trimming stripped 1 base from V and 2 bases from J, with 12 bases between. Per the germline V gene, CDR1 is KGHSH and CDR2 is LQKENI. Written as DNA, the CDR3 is TGTGCCAGCTCACCACAACACGGGGGAACTGGAAACACCATATATTTT. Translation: CASSPQHGGTGNTIYF.